This T cell receptor beta chain was sequenced during a study of a mutant IDH1 vaccine in newly diagnosed glioma. As for time point: baseline, week 1 (first vaccination visit). Regarding treatment: pre-vaccination baseline after standard-of-care therapy. The CDR3 runs 15 residues. Looked up from germline, CDR1 is SEHNR and CDR2 is FQNEAQ (reference sequence). Trimming cost V 7 bases and J 1 base; bases outside gene matches: 10. Assay used: immunoSEQ multiplex PCR; TCRdb lists only in-frame clones, some missing. The data show under 35,000 clones, more than 85% seen once. About this clone itself: Its cognate antigen is unknown.

Overall study findings and caveats: Altogether, around 93% of patients exhibited vaccine-induced immune responses.

Material: PBMCs, obtained from a glioma patient treated with radiotherapy, temozolomide or both. The receptor comes from a woman in her 40s with glioma. The chain has TRBV7-9 and TRBJ2-7, with 7 nucleotides matching TRBD2. The chain's CDR3 is CASTPREANSYEQYF. In nucleotides, the CDR3 is TGTGCCAGCACCCCCCGGGAGGCCAATTCCTACGAGCAGTACTTC.